The 21 T cell receptor beta chains below all came from one sample that was sequenced in a study of T cells after yellow fever vaccination. TCRdb passed the 5' RACE reads through MiXCR, listing each CDR3 protein once. The repertoire has about 340,000 distinct CDR3 sequences, about 12% of them found once; the top ten carry 3.2%. This specimen was CD4+ T cells sorted from PBMCs, taken 15 days after the yellow fever booster vaccination. These receptors all stem from a man aged 18 to 35 who received the YFV17D yellow fever vaccine.

In this sample, this clonotype turned up many times. The genes are TRBV11-2 and TRBJ2-5; 7 positions agree with TRBD2. Trimming removed 6 bases from V and 5 bases from J; junction bases left unmatched: 21. Germline V lookup: CDR1 SGHAT, CDR2 FQNNGV. This CDR3 is built from 18 residues. In DNA, the CDR3 is TGTGCCAGCAGTTATAAGGGGCCCTCGTCCCGGGGAGGGGAGACCCAGTACTTC. Translating it yields CASSYKGPSSRGGETQYF.

This clonotype showed up just a few times. CDR3 nucleotides: TGTGCCAGCAGTCCCTCGTGGAGGGAAGAGACCCAGTACTTC. The encoded protein is CASSPSWREETQYF. This chain connects TRBV28 to TRBJ2-5, with D perhaps matching TRBD2 (6 bases). CDR1 and CDR2 from the germline V gene are MDHEN and SYDVKM. V lost 5 bases to trimming and J lost 3 bases, with 13 bases between them. The CDR3 loop spans 14 amino acids.

This clonotype was counted a few times. The V call is TRBV5-1, the J call TRBJ1-1; 7 positions match TRBD1. CDR1 is SGHRS and CDR2 is YFSETQ in the germline V gene. With 7 bases clipped from V and 5 bases from J, the junction kept 11 bases outside the gene matches. The CDR3 length is 14 residues. The CDR3 reads CASSRGAEETEAFF. In DNA form, the CDR3 reads TGCGCCAGCTCCAGGGGGGCGGAGGAAACTGAAGCTTTCTTT.

This clonotype was counted a few times. V gene TRBV7-8 combines with J gene TRBJ1-2; perhaps TRBD1 as D (6 bases). V was cut by 5 bases and J by 8 bases, with 18 bases left in between. This CDR3 has 14 residues. Germline V CDR1 and CDR2: SGHVS, FQNEAQ. Written as DNA, the CDR3 is TGTGCCAGCAGCATCGTGACAGGCACGACCGGCTACACCTTC. It translates to CASSIVTGTTGYTF.

There are a few counts of this clonotype. The rearrangement links TRBV11-2 to TRBJ2-3; unclear D gene. CDR1 is SGHAT and CDR2 is FQNNGV in the germline V gene. Trimming shortened V by 1 base and J by 0 bases, and 14 bases separated the two germline ends. The CDR3 length is 17 residues. CDR3 DNA: TGTGCCAGCAGCTTAGGAAAGGGCACATTTAGCACAGATACGCAGTATTTT. Encoded protein: CASSLGKGTFSTDTQYF.

This clonotype showed up many times. The V call is TRBV5-4, the J call TRBJ2-5; D tentatively fits TRBD1 or TRBD2 (6 bases each). V was cut by 2 bases and J by 1 base, with 9 bases left in between. Germline V CDR1 and CDR2: SGHNT, YYREEE (reference sequence). The CDR3 is 14 amino acids. The CDR3, as DNA: TGTGCCAGCAGCTTACCGGGGGCCCAAGAGACCCAGTACTTC. This sequence encodes CASSLPGAQETQYF.

V is TRBV12-3 or TRBV12-4 and J is TRBJ2-7, with TRBD2 identical over 9 bases. The ends lost 6 bases at V and 0 bases at J; junction bases unmatched: 6. The CDR3 is 15 residues long. CDR3 bases: TGTGCCAGCAGGCACAGCGGGGGGACCTCCTACGAGCAGTACTTC. Protein: CASRHSGGTSYEQYF.

The rearrangement uses TRBV29-1 and TRBJ2-3, with D unresolved. Germline V gene data show CDR1 as SQVTM and CDR2 as ANQGSEA. The CDR3 covers 15 residues. V was trimmed by 4 bases and J by 0 bases, leaving 14 bases between them. CDR3 nucleotides: TGCAGCGTTGTTCTGGCTCCGACTAGCACAGATACGCAGTATTTT. Its protein is CSVVLAPTSTDTQYF.

This clonotype was seen a handful of times. V usage is TRBV30 and J usage is TRBJ1-5; 7 bases are shared with TRBD1. The CDR3 is made up of 14 amino acids. Germline assignment: CDR1 GTSNPN and CDR2 SVGIG (reference sequence). V was pared by 2 bases and J by 4 bases, with 5 bases of the junction left unmatched. CDR3 amino acids: CAWSHLTGNQPQHF. CDR3 bases: TGTGCCTGGAGTCACCTGACAGGGAATCAGCCCCAGCATTTT.

This clonotype showed up just a few times. V usage is TRBV11-2 and J usage is TRBJ2-4, with 8 bases matching TRBD2. The CDR3 loop spans 16 amino acids. Germline V gene lookup returns CDR1 SGHAT and CDR2 FQNNGV. Trimming cost V 0 bases and J 8 bases; bases outside gene matches: 9. Written as DNA, the CDR3 is TGTGCCAGCAGCTTAGATCGGGGGGGGCGAGGGGACATTCAGTACTTC. This codes for CASSLDRGGRGDIQYF.

The chain is built from TRBV5-4 and TRBJ2-1; 9 nucleotides match TRBD2. Per germline, CDR1 SGHNT and CDR2 YYREEE (reference sequence). The V gene end was trimmed by 3 bases and the J gene end by 8 bases; junction bases not matched to a gene: 9. The CDR3 is 15 residues long. CDR3 nucleotides: TGTGCCAGCAGCTCCGGGACTAGCCGTCTCGATGAGCAGTTCTTC. It translates to CASSSGTSRLDEQFF.

This clonotype was picked up a small number of times. The CDR3 DNA reads TGCAGCGTTGAAGGCCGTTTGTCCAAAGAGACCCAGTACTTC. Translated: CSVEGRLSKETQYF. The chain recombines TRBV29-1 with TRBJ2-5, with D unclear. V was clipped by 1 base and J by 3 bases, with 12 bases between them. The CDR3 spans 14 residues. The germline CDR1 and CDR2 sequences are SQVTM and ANQGSEA.

The genes are TRBV7-9 and TRBJ2-5; 10 bases match TRBD1. The CDR3 extends over 14 amino acids. Germline V CDR1 and CDR2: SEHNR, FQNEAQ (reference sequence). V trimming: 5 bases; J trimming: 3 bases; junction bases outside the gene matches: 3. As DNA, the CDR3 is TGTGCCAGCAGCGTAGGACAGGGGGAAGAGACCCAGTACTTC. This sequence encodes CASSVGQGEETQYF.

This clonotype was observed a handful of times. The chain links TRBV9 to TRBJ1-2; 9 bases are shared with TRBD1. The junction had 7 bases not matched to a gene; V was cut back by 2 bases and J by 5 bases. The CDR3 spans 15 residues. The germline gives CDR1 SGDLS, CDR2 YYNGEE. The CDR3 protein is CASSVRDRAPYGYTF. The CDR3 DNA follows: TGTGCCAGCAGCGTCCGGGACAGGGCCCCTTATGGCTACACCTTC.

This clonotype was recorded at least ten times. V and J are TRBV5-1 and TRBJ2-2, with 8 bases that match TRBD1. The CDR3 has 15 amino acids. J was trimmed by 2 bases and V by 5 bases; bases with no gene match: 5. CDR1 is SGHRS, CDR2 YFSETQ, per germline. This CDR3 reads CASRAGTGNTGELFF. The CDR3 coding sequence is TGCGCCAGCAGGGCCGGGACAGGCAACACCGGGGAGCTGTTTTTT.

In this sample, this clonotype turned up many times. The rearrangement joins TRBV5-6 to TRBJ2-4, with 7 bases that match TRBD1. Germline values: CDR1 SGHDT, CDR2 YYEEEE. V dropped 4 bases and J dropped 7; count of bases not matched to a gene: 5. The CDR3 totals 13 residues. Here the CDR3 DNA reads TGTGCCAGCAGCCTAGACAGGGCGAACATTCAGTACTTC. Translation: CASSLDRANIQYF.

This clonotype was observed a few times. This chain connects TRBV7-2 to TRBJ2-1, with D possibly matching TRBD1 (6 bases). Looked up from germline, CDR1 is SGHTA and CDR2 is FQGNSA. V shed 1 base and J shed 7 bases, with 38 bases lying between them. This CDR3 spans 23 amino acids. The CDR3 loop reads CASSLGTEGELETGIWDRNEQFF. The CDR3 DNA reads TGTGCCAGCAGCTTAGGCACGGAAGGTGAACTGGAAACAGGGATTTGGGATAGGAATGAGCAGTTCTTC.

The chain couples TRBV9 to TRBJ2-3; D unresolved. Germline assignment: CDR1 SGDLS and CDR2 YYNGEE. The V gene lost 4 bases and the J gene lost 1 base, with 13 bases spanning the gap. The CDR3 is 15 residues long. CDR3: CASSRSGRGTDTQYF. CDR3 bases: TGTGCCAGCAGCAGGTCGGGCCGTGGCACAGATACGCAGTATTTT.

V and J are TRBV12-3 or TRBV12-4 and TRBJ2-7; D perhaps matches TRBD1 (6 bases). The CDR3 has 13 residues. Trimming left V 5 bases short and J 3 bases short, with 11 bases between. The CDR3 coding sequence is TGTGCCAGCAGTGGGACAAGCCTCTACGAGCAGTACGTC. Its translation is CASSGTSLYEQYV.

CDR3 bases: TGTGCCAGCGGGCCCGACCGAGAGACCCAGTACTTC. Translating gives CASGPDRETQYF. The J gene is TRBJ2-5, the V gene TRBV7-3, with no clear D. Germline V CDR1 and CDR2: SGHTA, FQGTGA. The CDR3 has 12 residues. Trimming took off 8 bases at V and 4 bases at J, with 11 bases between the two ends.

In its sample, this clonotype was seen a few times. The CDR3 coding sequence is TGTGCCAGCAGCTTACAAGCGGGGGCCACAGATACGCAGTATTTT. Its protein is CASSLQAGATDTQYF. The chain is built from TRBV7-2 and TRBJ2-3, with 8 bases aligning to TRBD2. The trim removed 2 bases at V and 2 bases at J, leaving 3 bases unmatched. The CDR3 length is 15 residues. Germline lookup yields CDR1 SGHTA and CDR2 FQGNSA.